The 14 T cell receptor beta chains listed next were all sequenced from one sample in a study of human T cells and chemical hapten exposure. Total RNA was isolated from unfractionated whole blood. Unique molecular identifiers were affixed to discrete cDNA molecules within the library. TCRdb reprocessed the reads via MiXCR and lists one record per CDR3 protein. The table has 120,000 or so distinct CDR3 sequences, roughly 8.5% seen once. The sequencing input was whole blood. These receptors came from a human donor in good health. Some clones in this sample may be carry-over from other donors' samples.

A few counts support this clonotype. This chain uses TRBV11-2 with TRBJ2-1, with D tentatively TRBD1 (6 bases). Germline CDR1 SGHAT, CDR2 FQNNGV. CDR3 length: 15 residues. Trimming removed 1 base at V and 4 bases at J, with 11 bases between. CDR3 nucleotides: TGTGCCAGCAGCTTAGCCCCGGACAGTTACAATGAGCAGTTCTTC. Translating gives CASSLAPDSYNEQFF. The full variable domain, rest sourced from reference TRBV11-2 and TRBJ2-1, is EAGVAQSPRYKIIEKRQSVAFWCNPISGHATLYWYQQILGQGPKLLIQFQNNGVVDDSQLPKDRFSAERLKGVDSTLKIQPAKLEDSAVYLCASSLAPDSYNEQFFGPGTRLTVL.

This clonotype was seen at least ten times. The V gene is TRBV2, the J gene TRBJ2-2; 7 nucleotides line up with TRBD1. CDR1 is SNHLY and CDR2 is FYNNEI in the germline V gene. The CDR3 totals 15 residues. V shed 5 bases and J 3 bases; nucleotides not matched to a gene: 6. Written as DNA, the CDR3 is TGTGCCAGCAGTAAGACAGGGACGGACACCGGGGAGCTGTTTTTT. Residues: CASSKTGTDTGELFF.

This clonotype was seen a few times. This chain uses TRBV12-3 or TRBV12-4 with TRBJ2-2, with no clear D. V was shortened by 3 bases and J by 7 bases, with 3 bases between the two germline ends. The CDR3 is made up of 11 amino acids. The CDR3 sequence: CASSLRGELFF. The CDR3 nucleotides read TGTGCCAGCAGTTTGCGCGGGGAGCTGTTTTTT.

J is TRBJ2-2 and V is TRBV30; D may match TRBD1 or TRBD2 (6 bases each). Germline CDR1 is GTSNPN and CDR2 is SVGIG (reference sequence). V lost 1 base to trimming and J lost 4 bases, with 13 bases between them. The CDR3 covers 15 residues. The CDR3 DNA reads as TGTGCCTGGAGTGGGGGGCAGGGAGGCACCGGGGAGCTGTTTTTT. Its protein product is CAWSGGQGGTGELFF.

The rearrangement uses TRBV15 and TRBJ1-2; D unclear. CDR3 size: 14 residues. CDR1 and CDR2 from the germline V gene are LNHNV and YYDKDF (reference sequence). V lost 5 bases and J lost 0, with 10 bases in between. The CDR3 region has the DNA TGTGCCACCAGCGGACCGTCAGCTAACTATGGCTACACCTTC. It translates to CATSGPSANYGYTF.

This clonotype came up many times. This chain links TRBV6-2 or TRBV6-3 with TRBJ1-5; D unresolved. The CDR3 length is 11 residues. The germline V gene has CDR1 MNHEY and CDR2 SVGEGT. V lost 5 bases to trimming and J lost 12 bases, with 11 bases between them. In nucleotides, the CDR3 is TGTGCCAGCAGTCTGGGAAGGGTCCAGCATTTT. It is translated as CASSLGRVQHF.

This clonotype was found a few times. This sequence joins TRBV19 and TRBJ2-1, with D possibly TRBD1 on 5 matching bases. CDR1 and CDR2 from the germline V gene are LNHDA and SQIVND (reference sequence). Trimming took off 6 bases at V and 2 bases at J, with 17 bases between the two ends. This CDR3 contains 16 residues. The CDR3: CASRTSGQLTYNEQFF. CDR3 sequence (DNA): TGTGCCAGTAGGACCTCAGGACAACTGACCTACAATGAGCAGTTCTTC. Combining the CDR3 with reference TRBV19 and TRBJ2-1 gives the whole variable domain DGGITQSPKYLFRKEGQNVTLSCEQNLNHDAMYWYRQDPGQGLRLIYYSQIVNDFQKGDIAEGYSVSREKKESFPLTVTSAQKNPTAFYLCASRTSGQLTYNEQFFGPGTRLTVL.

This clonotype has at least ten counts. The chain uses TRBV20-1 and TRBJ2-1; D not resolved. The CDR3 is 14 amino acids. Germline V CDR1 and CDR2: DFQATT, SNEGSKA (reference sequence). V shed 5 bases and J shed 3 bases, with 14 bases lying between them. The CDR3 nucleotides read TGCAGTGCTTTTAGGGCCGCGTTCTACAATGAGCAGTTCTTC. Translated, it gives CSAFRAAFYNEQFF.

The V call is TRBV3-1, the J call TRBJ2-3, with D hard to call. The CDR3 sequence is 15 residues long. Germline CDR1 reads LGHDT; CDR2 reads YNNKEL (reference sequence). The V and J ends lost 0 bases and 0 bases respectively, with 7 bases between them. DNA for the CDR3: TGTGCCAGCAGCCAAGATCCAAGGAGCACAGATACGCAGTATTTT. The encoded protein is CASSQDPRSTDTQYF.

The chain employs TRBV7-9 and TRBJ2-7, with 7 positions matching TRBD2. The germline V gene encodes CDR1 SEHNR and CDR2 FQNEAQ (reference sequence). Unmatched junction bases numbered 9, after V lost 2 bases and J lost 2 bases. The CDR3 is made up of 16 amino acids. CDR3 nucleotide sequence: TGTGCCAGCAGCTTACCGGGGGGAGGACGAACCTACGAGCAGTACTTC. Translated: CASSLPGGGRTYEQYF. The whole variable domain, filled in from reference TRBV7-9 and TRBJ2-7, reads DTGVSQNPRHKITKRGQNVTFRCDPISEHNRLYWYRQTLGQGPEFLTYFQNEAQLEKSRLLSDRFSAERPKGSFSTLEIQRTEQGDSAMYLCASSLPGGGRTYEQYFGPGTRLTVT.

This clonotype showed up just a few times. The junction shows a germline mismatch at one end, possibly a read error. The chain links TRBV12-3 or TRBV12-4 to TRBJ2-1; tentatively, D is TRBD1 or TRBD2 (5 bases each). The CDR3 is made up of 11 amino acids. The CDR3 sequence: CASNPPGPLVF. In DNA, the CDR3 is TGTGCCAGCAACCCTCCGGGACCCCTTGTCTTC.

The table lists this clonotype with many counts. The V and J genes are TRBV4-2 and TRBJ1-2; 7 bases line up with TRBD1. The CDR3 is made up of 16 amino acids. V lost 0 bases and J lost 2; bases outside the gene matches: 6. The germline CDR1 and CDR2 sequences are LGHNA and YNFKEQ. The DNA for the CDR3 is TGTGCCAGCAGCCAAGATTCGTCACAGGGGAACTATGGCTACACCTTC. Protein product: CASSQDSSQGNYGYTF.

CDR3 protein: CASSQVQAGGGNEQFF. The CDR3 coding sequence is TGTGCCAGCAGCCAAGTACAAGCGGGAGGGGGTAATGAGCAGTTCTTC. V and J are TRBV3-1 and TRBJ2-1; the match to TRBD2 covers 10 bases. The CDR3 extends over 16 amino acids. The V gene's germline CDR1 is LGHDT and CDR2 YNNKEL (reference sequence). Germline trimming cut 1 base from V and 7 bases from J; bases unmatched to any gene: 7.

A few counts support this clonotype. This chain links TRBV20-1 with TRBJ2-1; TRBD2 aligns across 9 bases. The CDR3 has 17 residues. Trimming took 6 bases from V and 2 from J; bases not matched to a gene: 14. Germline values: CDR1 DFQATT, CDR2 SNEGSKA (reference sequence). The CDR3 nucleotides are TGCAGTGCAGGAAACTCGCTTAGCGGGGGCCCCTACAATGAGCAGTTCTTC. It is translated as CSAGNSLSGGPYNEQFF.